Here is one TCR beta chain with its context. CDR3 length: 13 amino acids. Germline assignment: CDR1 SGHTA and CDR2 FQGNSA. V dropped 1 base and J dropped 8 bases, with 9 bases sitting between them. The data originate from a study of Ad26.COV2.S vaccination and SARS-CoV-2 variants. The wider study: Ad26.COV2.S given intramuscularly, once or twice 56 days apart.

The data were produced by immunoSEQ multiplex PCR, yet TCRdb's version contains in-frame clones alone and is incomplete. Of about 350,000 clones in the sample, less than 90% were seen once. As for treatment: some 19 received Ad26.COV2.S at low or high dose, single or two shots; a few received placebo; per-sample allocation not given. The samples date from day 63 after the first vaccine or placebo injection. The TCR originated in a person aged 18-60 years who received the Ad26.COV2.S COVID-19 vaccine or a placebo. Material: peripheral blood, obtained in a trial of Ad26.COV2.S vaccine versus placebo. The gene calls are TRBV7-2 and TRBJ1-3, with unresolved D. CDR3 protein: CASSLVPGDTIYF. CDR3 DNA sequence: TGTGCCAGCAGCTTAGTGCCCGGGGACACCATATATTTT.